This note documents a single T cell receptor beta chain sequence. Its specificity is not known. Pooling was applied to second doses at about 4 or about 12 weeks. This entry is derived from a study of T cell responses to AZD1222 COVID-19 vaccine. Germline V CDR1 and CDR2: MNHNS, SASEGT. Trimming took 0 bases from V and 6 from J, leaving 12 bases between them. CDR3 size: 15 residues. Data came from immunoSEQ multiplex PCR; TCRdb stores just in-frame clones and leaves some out. Of approximately 150,000 clones detected, approximately 90% appear once; the ten largest clones hold roughly 3.1%. General study results and limits: The study found Spike-specific TCR breadth and depth rose after two AZD1222 doses. Clonal diversity was possibly underestimated, and white British individuals and females predominated among donors.

The clonotype originates from an adult who received the AZD1222 COVID-19 vaccine. Sequences were derived from peripheral blood, sampled 28 days after the second AZD1222 dose. J is TRBJ1-5 and V is TRBV6-1; D perhaps matches TRBD1 (5 bases). CDR3 DNA: TGTGCCAGCAGTGAAGCTTTGGGGGGTAGTCAGCCCCAGCATTTT. Its protein is CASSEALGGSQPQHF.